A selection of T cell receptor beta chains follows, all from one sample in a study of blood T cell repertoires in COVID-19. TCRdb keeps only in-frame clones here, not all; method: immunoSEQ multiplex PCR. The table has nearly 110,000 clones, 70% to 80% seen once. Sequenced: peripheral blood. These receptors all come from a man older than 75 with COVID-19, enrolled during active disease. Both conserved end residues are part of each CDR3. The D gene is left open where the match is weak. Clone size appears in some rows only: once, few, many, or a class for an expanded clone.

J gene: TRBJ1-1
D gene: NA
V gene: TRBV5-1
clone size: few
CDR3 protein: CASSLGTQGTQAFF
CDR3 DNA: TGCGCCAGCAGCTTGGGGACACAGGGTACCCAAGCTTTCTTT

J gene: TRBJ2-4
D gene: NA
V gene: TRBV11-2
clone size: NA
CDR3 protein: CASSLGFGLAKNIQYF
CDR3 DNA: TGTGCCAGCAGCTTAGGGTTTGGACTAGCCAAAAACATTCAGTACTTC

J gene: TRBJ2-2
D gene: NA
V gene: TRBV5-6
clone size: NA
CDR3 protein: CASSELNPTGELFF
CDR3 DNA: TGTGCCAGCAGCGAGCTGAATCCGACCGGGGAGCTGTTTTTT

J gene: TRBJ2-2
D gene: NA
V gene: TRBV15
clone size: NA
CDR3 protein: CATSRDRGTGELFF
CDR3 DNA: TGTGCCACCAGCAGAGACCGCGGAACCGGGGAGCTGTTTTTT

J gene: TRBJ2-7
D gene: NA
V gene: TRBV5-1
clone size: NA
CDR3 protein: CASKYSQGHYEQYF
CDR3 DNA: TGCGCCAGCAAGTACTCGCAGGGGCACTACGAGCAGTACTTC

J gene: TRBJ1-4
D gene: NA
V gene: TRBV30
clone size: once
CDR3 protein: CAWSATGRKLFF
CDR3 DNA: TGTGCCTGGAGTGCGACAGGCCGAAAACTGTTTTTT

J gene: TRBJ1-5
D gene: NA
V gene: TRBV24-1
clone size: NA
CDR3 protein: CATSPGVNQPQHF
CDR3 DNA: TGTGCCACCAGTCCAGGGGTCAATCAACCCCAGCATTTT

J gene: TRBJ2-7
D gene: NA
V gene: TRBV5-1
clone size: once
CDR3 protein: CASSLGGLQDEQYF
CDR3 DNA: TGCGCCAGCAGCTTGGGGGGGCTACAAGACGAGCAGTACTTC

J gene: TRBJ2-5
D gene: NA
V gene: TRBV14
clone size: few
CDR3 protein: CASSQMMGLQETQYF
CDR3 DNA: TGTGCCAGCAGCCAGATGATGGGGCTCCAAGAGACCCAGTACTTC

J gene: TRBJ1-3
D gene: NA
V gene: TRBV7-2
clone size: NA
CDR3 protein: CASSFGGGKPGNTIYF
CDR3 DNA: TGTGCCAGCAGCTTTGGGGGGGGAAAACCGGGAAACACCATATATTTT

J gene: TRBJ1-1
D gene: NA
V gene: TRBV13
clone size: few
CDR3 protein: CASSSPQGTEAFF
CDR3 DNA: TGTGCCAGCAGCTCTCCCCAGGGGACTGAAGCTTTCTTT

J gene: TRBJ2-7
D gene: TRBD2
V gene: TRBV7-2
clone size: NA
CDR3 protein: CASSFMREAYEQYF
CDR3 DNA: TGTGCCAGCAGCTTTATGCGGGAGGCCTACGAGCAGTACTTC

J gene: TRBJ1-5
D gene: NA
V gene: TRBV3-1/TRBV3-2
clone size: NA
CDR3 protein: CASSQQVNQPQHF
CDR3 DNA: TGTGCCAGCAGCCAACAGGTCAATCAGCCCCAGCATTTT

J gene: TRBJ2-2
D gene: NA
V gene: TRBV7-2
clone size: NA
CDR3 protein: CASSPSGGSNTGELFF
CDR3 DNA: TGTGCCAGCAGCCCTAGTGGCGGGTCGAACACCGGGGAGCTGTTTTTT